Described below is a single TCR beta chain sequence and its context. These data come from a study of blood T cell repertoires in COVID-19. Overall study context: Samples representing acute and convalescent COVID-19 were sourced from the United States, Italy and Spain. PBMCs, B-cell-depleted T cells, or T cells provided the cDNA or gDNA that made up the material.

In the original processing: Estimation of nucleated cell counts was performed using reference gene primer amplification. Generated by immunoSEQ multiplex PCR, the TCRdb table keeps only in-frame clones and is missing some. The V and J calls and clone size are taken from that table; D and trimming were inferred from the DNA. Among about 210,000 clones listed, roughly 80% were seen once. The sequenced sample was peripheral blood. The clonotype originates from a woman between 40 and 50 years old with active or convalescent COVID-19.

The CDR3 loop reads CASSLGAGTGTNYGYTF. For the CDR3, the DNA is TGTGCCAGCAGCTTAGGGGCTGGGACAGGGACCAACTATGGCTACACCTTC. The V and J genes are TRBV11-3 and TRBJ1-2; TRBD1 agrees at 9 bases. Germline V lookup: CDR1 SGHNT, CDR2 YENEEA. Trimming removed 1 base from V and 2 bases from J; junction bases left unmatched: 8. This CDR3 is built from 17 residues.